This T cell receptor (beta chain) was recorded in a study of beta chain features in type 1 diabetes (dated by TCRdb to 2017 to 2018). With regard to the full study: No differences in mean age, gender distribution, total cell number or subset yield were found between patients and healthy donors. Across all samples, about 110 million sorted cells were examined, and cell number per subset correlated strongly with RNA yield. In the study, recently diagnosed type 1 diabetes patients and matched healthy donors were compared on the TCRB repertoires of their sorted circulating CD4+ T cell subsets. Regulatory and stem cell-like memory subsets were obtained from only 8 patients and roughly 8 healthy donors, while naive and central memory subsets were obtained from all 30 or so donors.

From each donor, a single peripheral blood sample of 95 to 150 mL on average was drawn into heparinised tubes. A BD FACSAria II was used to sort naive, central memory, regulatory and stem cell-like memory CD4+ T cells with a panel that included CD45RO, CCR7, CD25, CD127, CD95 and CD27. A purity above 95% was achieved for all sorted populations. PBMCs were isolated right away by Lymphoprep density gradient centrifugation and were stained directly, without culture. Samples were stained and sorted in pairs, with one healthy donor and one patient per experiment, so that batch effects were minimized. The full study reports these points: The naive, central memory and regulatory TCRB repertoires appeared to resemble one another more closely among patients than among healthy donors. At VDJ recombination sites, patients with type 1 diabetes made fewer insertions and deleted more nucleotides, a pattern implying thymic rearrangement abnormalities. Because cDNA was sequenced instead of genomic DNA, highly expressing activated cells could be over-represented, though the groups showed no difference in activation or CD3 levels. Type 1 diabetes patients showed a moderate but significant shortening of TCRB CDR3 length in all four CD4+ subsets. Shorter templates might be favored by PCR, yet because patient and control samples were amplified and corrected together, any such skew would affect both groups equally. Because the HLA sub-analyses included only small numbers of individuals, any influence of HLA type on TCRB rearrangement was left unresolved.

All of the isolated RNA was reverse transcribed with the High Capacity cDNA Reverse Transcription Kit, so expressed TCRB transcripts were sequenced. Deep immunoSEQ sequencing was performed on naive, central memory and regulatory T cell samples, with an average of around 3.4 million total reads per sample. After sorted cells were lysed in RLT buffer, RNA was extracted with DNase-treated RNeasy Micro or Mini kits, with the choice depending on cell number. Each cell subset was processed on its own to prevent cross-contamination, while patient and healthy donor samples were processed together. The immunoSEQ multiplex PCR was used to amplify TCRB sequences from cDNA, yielding 87-bp fragments that span the CDR3 region. Sequencing of the amplicons was performed on the Illumina HiSeq platform. Concerning the study's data processing: Synthetic template baselines were used to correct PCR bias computationally, reads within Hamming distance 2 were collapsed, and singletons that could not be merged were discarded. Reads were aligned against IMGT so that V, D and J genes, CDR3 length and insertions or deletions at six rearrangement sites could be assigned. Clonotype counts were normalized to sorted cell number within each subset before computing true diversity and Gini coefficients with the tcR R package. The overlap coefficient, calculated on TCRB nucleotide sequences, was used to measure repertoire sharing. Out-of-frame TCRB sequences from naive cells were analyzed as a proxy for the pre-selection repertoire. TCRdb retrieved this table from immuneACCESS and kept in-frame rearrangements only. Not all clones are present; in checked studies, unresolved V genes account for under half, and no reason is known for the remainder. That table is the source of V, J and clone size, and D and trimming were worked out from the DNA. Recorded for this sample are more than 250,000 clones; 14% to 15% of them occurred a single time. Of the sample, approximately 0.015% falls within the top ten clones.

This clone was seen more than once but under ten times. No antigen is known for it. No much larger clone is present one base from it, and per-base qualities are unavailable. CDR1 MGHRA and CDR2 YSYEKL were looked up in the germline V gene. The CDR3, cysteine through phenylalanine, is 14 amino acids long. The only DNA kept is the CDR3, 42 bases in frame from the first base. Trimming costs V 1 base and J 2 bases, and their ends lie 8 bases apart. The clonotype was recovered from a young man with type 1 diabetes. Sequenced material: naive CD4+ T cells from blood. The sample's cell subset or site label is to be understood as: true naive CD4+ T cells. The chain is made from TRBV4-1 and TRBJ2-5; the D segment could be TRBD1, given 5 matching bases. The CDR3: CASSQVTVQETQYF. The DNA reads as follows: TGCGCCAGCAGCCAAGTGACAGTACAAGAGACCCAGTACTTC.